The 20 T cell receptor beta chains below come from one sample, sequenced in a study of identical twins (TCRdb year 2016). To prepare the library, 5' RACE was applied. These reads were obtained on an Illumina HiSeq 2000. The raw public reads went through TCRdb reprocessing: fastp at Q25, MiXCR clone calling, in-frame beta chains kept. Rows are unified per CDR3 protein, each entry keeping the most common DNA and genes. The sample table records 510,000 or so distinct CDR3 sequences; nearly 15% of these occur just once. The ten largest account for about 0.47% of the sample. This same sample was also part of a study on yellow fever vaccine responses in identical twins.

The sample consisted of CD4+ T cells sorted from blood. Receptors originate from a woman between 18 and 30 years old in good health.

The table lists this clonotype with a few counts. This chain joins TRBV5-1 and TRBJ2-2; the D is unclear. Trimming left V 4 bases short and J 1 base short, with 11 bases between. CDR1 and CDR2 from the germline V gene are SGHRS and YFSETQ. The CDR3 is 15 amino acids. This chain's CDR3 is CASSPPLGNTGELFF. The CDR3 DNA sequence: TGCGCCAGCAGCCCCCCGCTAGGGAACACCGGGGAGCTGTTTTTT.

The V gene is TRBV2, the J gene TRBJ1-5, with a possible D match to TRBD1 (5 bases). Germline CDR1 and CDR2: SNHLY and FYNNEI. Trimming pared 4 bases from V and 2 bases from J, leaving 12 bases between. The CDR3 runs 15 residues. CDR3 coding DNA: TGTGCCAGCAGTGTGGGCGGGGCCCGCAATCAGCCCCAGCATTTT. Protein product: CASSVGGARNQPQHF.

Ten or more counts support this clonotype. The chain has TRBV5-1 and TRBJ2-6, with 7 bases aligning to TRBD1. Germline V CDR1 and CDR2: SGHRS, YFSETQ. V lost 5 bases, J lost 4 bases, and 3 bases stayed unmatched. The CDR3 is made up of 14 amino acids. The CDR3 DNA reads TGCGCCAGCAGGACAGGGTACGGGGCCAACGTCCTGACTTTC. Translating it yields CASRTGYGANVLTF. The whole variable domain, filled in from reference TRBV5-1 and TRBJ2-6, reads KAGVTQTPRYLIKTRGQQVTLSCSPISGHRSVSWYQQTPGQGLQFLFEYFSETQRNKGNFPGRFSGRQFSNSRSEMNVSTLELGDSALYLCASRTGYGANVLTFGAGSRLTVL.

This clonotype turned up a few times. The chain uses TRBV5-1 and TRBJ2-3, with D possibly being TRBD2 (6 bases). CDR3 length: 15 amino acids. CDR1 is SGHRS, CDR2 YFSETQ, per germline. The V gene lost 3 bases and the J gene lost 4 bases, with 15 bases spanning the gap. The CDR3 sequence is CASSSIGTPPDTQYF. In DNA form, the CDR3 reads TGCGCCAGCAGCTCGATCGGGACTCCACCAGATACGCAGTATTTT.

This clonotype has just a few counts. The V gene is TRBV3-1, the J gene TRBJ2-3; D remains unclear. Deletions cut 0 bases from V and 2 bases from J, with 9 bases between. CDR3 length equals 15 residues. Germline assignment: CDR1 LGHDT and CDR2 YNNKEL (reference sequence). CDR3 DNA sequence: TGTGCCAGCAGCCAAGATGGTTCCAACACAGATACGCAGTATTTT. The encoded protein is CASSQDGSNTDTQYF.

V usage is TRBV10-1 and J usage is TRBJ2-2, with a weak D call TRBD1 (5 bases). CDR1 WNHNN and CDR2 SYGVQD come from the germline V gene (reference sequence). With 4 bases removed from V and 6 bases from J, the gap between germline ends came to 9 bases. The CDR3 totals 13 residues. The CDR3 DNA is TGCGCCAGCAGTGGCAGGGTCCCCGGGGAGCTGTTTTTT. It codes for CASSGRVPGELFF.

The chain has TRBV28 and TRBJ1-2, with unresolved D. The germline V and J ends were trimmed by 3 bases and 4 bases, with 12 bases remaining between them. The CDR3 is made up of 14 amino acids. The germline gives CDR1 MDHEN, CDR2 SYDVKM. The CDR3 sequence: CASSFPQVSYGYTF. For the CDR3, the DNA is TGTGCCAGCAGTTTCCCGCAGGTCAGCTATGGCTACACCTTC.

This chain connects TRBV7-9 to TRBJ2-5; 7 bases are a match to TRBD1. Germline loops: CDR1 SEHNR, CDR2 FQNEAQ (reference sequence). With V trimmed by 5 bases and J by 5 bases, 5 bases remained unmatched. This CDR3 region has 13 residues. The CDR3 protein is CASSRGQVETQYF. The CDR3 nucleotides read TGTGCCAGCAGCCGAGGACAGGTGGAGACCCAGTACTTC.

This clonotype was observed a few times. The V call is TRBV5-1, the J call TRBJ2-3; D is perhaps TRBD2 (6 bases). The CDR3 sequence is 14 residues long. The V end was cut by 6 bases, the J end by 0 bases, with 11 bases between. CDR1 and CDR2 (germline): SGHRS, YFSETQ. CDR3: CASTGGSSTDTQYF. The CDR3 region has the DNA TGCGCCAGCACTGGGGGGTCCAGCACAGATACGCAGTATTTT.

The chain links TRBV12-3 or TRBV12-4 to TRBJ2-7; no clear D gene. The CDR3 loop spans 14 amino acids. V lost 3 bases and J lost 2, with 11 bases in between. The CDR3 coding sequence is TGTGCCAGCAGTTTCAGAGAACGGCCCTACGAGCAGTACTTC. Translating it yields CASSFRERPYEQYF.

This chain joins TRBV7-9 and TRBJ2-1, with D perhaps matching TRBD1 (5 bases). The V gene's germline CDR1 is SEHNR and CDR2 FQNEAQ (reference sequence). The V and J ends lost 2 bases and 6 bases respectively, with 14 bases between them. This CDR3 contains 15 residues. The CDR3 spells CASSLQGIGINEQFF. The DNA for the CDR3 is TGTGCCAGCAGCTTACAGGGAATTGGTATCAATGAGCAGTTCTTC.

This clonotype was seen repeatedly, ten times or more. V gene TRBV29-1 combines with J gene TRBJ2-5, with a possible D match to TRBD1 (5 bases). Per germline, CDR1 SQVTM and CDR2 ANQGSEA. The CDR3 is 13 residues long. The V end was cut by 3 bases, the J end by 4 bases, with 12 bases between. CDR3 DNA: TGCAGCGTTGATAGGGGTACAAGAGAGACCCAGTACTTC. Protein product: CSVDRGTRETQYF.

This clonotype has only a few counts. The chain joins TRBV7-9 to TRBJ2-1; 7 nucleotides line up with TRBD2. CDR1 SEHNR and CDR2 FQNEAQ come from the germline V gene (reference sequence). This CDR3 has 16 amino acids. Trimming removed 6 bases from V and 6 bases from J; junction bases left unmatched: 14. The CDR3 loop reads CASSSLASGLSNEQFF. DNA for the CDR3: TGTGCCAGCAGTTCACTAGCTAGCGGCCTATCCAATGAGCAGTTCTTC.

The chain is built from TRBV28 and TRBJ2-5; possible D gene TRBD2, 6 bases. Germline V lookup: CDR1 MDHEN, CDR2 SYDVKM. Trimming took off 8 bases at V and 2 bases at J, with 21 bases between the two ends. The CDR3 covers 16 residues. The CDR3 reads CASRLGGGLKQETQYF. The CDR3 DNA reads TGTGCCAGCCGCCTGGGGGGTGGGCTTAAACAAGAGACCCAGTACTTC. Full variable domain (missing parts from reference TRBV28 and TRBJ2-5): DVKVTQSSRYLVKRTGEKVFLECVQDMDHENMFWYRQDPGLGLRLIYFSYDVKMKEKGDIPEGYSVSREKKERFSLILESASTNQTSMYLCASRLGGGLKQETQYFGPGTRLLVL.

The chain joins TRBV12-3 or TRBV12-4 to TRBJ2-5; 9 nucleotides match TRBD1. This CDR3 has 14 residues. The V gene end was trimmed by 5 bases and the J gene end by 4 bases; junction bases not matched to a gene: 5. The CDR3 spells CASSGTGRRETQYF. The CDR3 region has the DNA TGTGCCAGCAGTGGGACAGGGAGGAGAGAGACCCAGTACTTC.

The sample holds a few counts of this clonotype. This chain links TRBV20-1 with TRBJ1-2, with D uncertain. CDR3 length: 12 residues. Trimming took off 3 bases at V and 1 base at J, with 6 bases between the two ends. Germline assignment: CDR1 DFQATT and CDR2 SNEGSKA (reference sequence). Here the CDR3 reads CSASPSNYGYTF. The CDR3 DNA reads TGCAGTGCTAGTCCCAGTAACTATGGCTACACCTTC.

This clonotype was seen a handful of times. This chain uses TRBV7-8 with TRBJ1-4; TRBD1 aligns across 7 bases. The ends lost 6 bases at V and 8 bases at J; junction bases unmatched: 12. Germline-derived CDR1 and CDR2 are SGHVS and FQNEAQ. The CDR3 length is 15 residues. DNA for the CDR3: TGTGCCAGCAGGTCAGGGACAGCTGAGGGGGAAAAACTGTTTTTT. Encoded protein: CASRSGTAEGEKLFF.

This clonotype was detected only a few times. The V call is TRBV12-3 or TRBV12-4, the J call TRBJ2-4, with 10 bases lining up with TRBD2. The CDR3 has 16 residues. V was clipped by 6 bases and J by 4 bases; unmatched bases: 9. As DNA, the CDR3 is TGTGCCAGCAGCCCTCTCTGGACTAGCGGTAAAAACATTCAGTACTTC. Encoded protein: CASSPLWTSGKNIQYF.

This clonotype was picked up many times. CDR3: CSARLAGVNEQFF. In nucleotides, the CDR3 is TGCAGTGCCAGACTAGCGGGAGTTAATGAGCAGTTCTTC. The chain couples TRBV20-1 to TRBJ2-1; the match to TRBD2 covers 12 bases. Germline V lookup: CDR1 DFQATT, CDR2 SNEGSKA (reference sequence). The CDR3 extends over 13 amino acids. The J segment lost 7 bases and the V segment lost 6 bases, leaving 4 bases of the junction unmatched.

This chain joins TRBV21-1 and TRBJ2-7; the table's D call, TRBD2, has no DNA check behind it. TRBV21-1 is flagged as a pseudogene. There are 16 residues in the CDR3. The CDR3 DNA reads as TGTGCCAGCAGCAAAGCGGATCTAGCAAATGTATCCGAGCAGTACTTC. This translates into CASSKADLANVSEQYF.